This TCR beta chain was identified during a study of T cell responses to AZD1222 COVID-19 vaccine. The data were produced by immunoSEQ multiplex PCR, yet TCRdb's version contains in-frame clones alone and is incomplete. The sample has about 130,000 clones, over 90% seen once. The CDR3 extends over 13 amino acids. With 4 bases clipped from V and 8 bases from J, the junction kept 4 bases outside the gene matches. Germline V gene lookup returns CDR1 KGHDR and CDR2 SFDVKD. The TCR was taken from an adult in good health. The sample in question was peripheral blood, obtained on day 0 of AZD1222 vaccination. The chain recombines TRBV24-1 with TRBJ1-2; TRBD1 aligns across 9 bases. DNA of the CDR3: TGTGCCACCAGTGAGAGGGACAGGGAAGGCTACACCTTC. The encoded protein is CATSERDREGYTF.